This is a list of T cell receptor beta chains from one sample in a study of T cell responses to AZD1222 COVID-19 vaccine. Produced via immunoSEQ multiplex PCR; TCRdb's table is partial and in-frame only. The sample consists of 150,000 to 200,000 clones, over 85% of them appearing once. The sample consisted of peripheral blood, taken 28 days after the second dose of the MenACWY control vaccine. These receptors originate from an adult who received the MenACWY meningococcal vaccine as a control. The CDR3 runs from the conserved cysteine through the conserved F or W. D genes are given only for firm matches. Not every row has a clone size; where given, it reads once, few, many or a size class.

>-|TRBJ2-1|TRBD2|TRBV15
CATKASGSGYNEQFF
TGTGCCACCAAGGCTAGCGGGAGCGGCTACAATGAGCAGTTCTTC
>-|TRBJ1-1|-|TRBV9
CASSVGVLNTEAFF
TGTGCCAGCAGCGTAGGGGTCTTGAACACTGAAGCTTTCTTT
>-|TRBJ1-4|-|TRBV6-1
CASSQQMATNEKLFF
TGTGCCAGCAGCCAACAAATGGCAACTAATGAAAAACTGTTTTTT
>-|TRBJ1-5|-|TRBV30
CAWSVPDTLTNQPQHF
TGTGCCTGGAGTGTACCCGATACCCTTACCAATCAGCCCCAGCATTTT
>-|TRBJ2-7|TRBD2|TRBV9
CASSVLAGGYEQYF
TGTGCCAGCAGCGTCTTAGCGGGAGGTTACGAGCAGTACTTC
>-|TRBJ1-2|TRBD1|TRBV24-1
CATSDPGQGNYGYTF
TGTGCCACCAGTGATCCGGGACAGGGTAACTATGGCTACACCTTC
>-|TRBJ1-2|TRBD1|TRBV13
CASSYDRQGRASGYTF
TGTGCCAGCAGCTACGATCGACAGGGAAGGGCTTCGGGCTACACCTTC
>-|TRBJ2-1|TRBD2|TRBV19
CASSIPSGSSSYNEQFF
TGTGCCAGTAGTATCCCTAGCGGGTCGAGCTCCTACAATGAGCAGTTCTTC
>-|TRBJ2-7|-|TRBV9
CASSGGPMKEQYF
TGTGCCAGCAGCGGAGGCCCGATGAAAGAGCAGTACTTC
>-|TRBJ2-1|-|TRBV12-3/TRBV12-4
CASSLKDEQFF
TGTGCCAGCAGTTTGAAGGATGAGCAGTTCTTC
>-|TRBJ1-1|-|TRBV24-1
CATSDLRGTEAFF
TGTGCCACCAGTGATTTAAGGGGCACTGAAGCTTTCTTT
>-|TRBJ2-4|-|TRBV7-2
CASSLSWAKNIQYF
TGTGCCAGCAGCTTATCTTGGGCCAAAAACATTCAGTACTTC
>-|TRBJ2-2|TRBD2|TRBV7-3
CASSLEGGDGELFF
TGTGCCAGCAGCTTGGAGGGAGGGGACGGGGAGCTGTTTTTT
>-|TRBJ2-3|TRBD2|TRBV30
CAWRASGTDTQYF
TGTGCCTGGAGGGCTAGCGGGACAGATACGCAGTATTTT
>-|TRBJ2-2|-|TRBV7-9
CASSSSGDAGELFF
TGTGCCAGCAGCTCCTCAGGGGATGCCGGGGAGCTGTTTTTT
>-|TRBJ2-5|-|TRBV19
CASSQATDWGETQYF
TGTGCCAGTAGCCAGGCGACAGACTGGGGAGAGACCCAGTACTTC
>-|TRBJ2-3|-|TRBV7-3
CASSPGGGPDTQYF
TGTGCCAGCAGTCCAGGAGGGGGGCCAGATACGCAGTATTTT
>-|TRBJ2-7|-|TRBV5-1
CASSPQGLYEQYF
TGCGCCAGCAGCCCCCAGGGACTTTACGAGCAGTACTTC
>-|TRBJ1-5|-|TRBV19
CASSIGWEAGYQPQHF
TGTGCCAGTAGTATAGGGTGGGAGGCAGGATATCAGCCCCAGCATTTT
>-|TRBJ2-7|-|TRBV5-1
CASSGEYEQYF
TGCGCCAGCAGCGGGGAATACGAGCAGTACTTC
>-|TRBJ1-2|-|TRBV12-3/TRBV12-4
CASSETNYGYTF
TGTGCCAGCAGTGAGACTAACTATGGCTACACCTTC
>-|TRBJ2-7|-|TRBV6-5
CASSYSTGQNLWEQYF
TGTGCCAGCAGTTACTCGACCGGACAGAATTTGTGGGAGCAGTACTTC
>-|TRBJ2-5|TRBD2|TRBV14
CASSGLAGRETQYF
TGTGCCAGCAGCGGTCTAGCGGGCAGAGAGACCCAGTACTTC
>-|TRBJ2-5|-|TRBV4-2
CASSQGTGETQYF
TGTGCCAGCAGCCAAGGAACGGGAGAGACCCAGTACTTC
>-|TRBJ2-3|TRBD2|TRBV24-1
CATSDLGTSGETDTQYF
TGTGCCACCAGTGATTTGGGGACTAGCGGGGAAACAGATACGCAGTATTTT
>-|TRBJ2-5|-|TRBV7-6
CASSRGGQQETQYF
TGTGCCAGCAGCCGTGGTGGGCAGCAAGAGACCCAGTACTTC
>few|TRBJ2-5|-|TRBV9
CASSALGRADQETQYF
TGTGCCAGCAGCGCCTTAGGACGGGCGGATCAAGAGACCCAGTACTTC
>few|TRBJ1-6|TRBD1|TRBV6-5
CASSPVTGANSPLHF
TGTGCCAGCAGTCCCGTCACAGGGGCGAATTCACCCCTCCACTTT
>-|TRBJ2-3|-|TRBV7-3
CASSLTRQRGTDTQYF
TGTGCCAGCAGCTTAACAAGACAACGGGGCACAGATACGCAGTATTTT
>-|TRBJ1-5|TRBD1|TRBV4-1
CASSPNPGQVGQPQHF
TGCGCCAGCAGCCCTAACCCGGGACAGGTGGGTCAGCCCCAGCATTTT
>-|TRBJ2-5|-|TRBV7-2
CASSSGGFETQYF
TGTGCCAGCAGCTCGGGGGGCTTCGAGACCCAGTACTTC
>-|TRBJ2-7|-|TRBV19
CASSIAAGSSYEQYF
TGTGCCAGTAGTATAGCGGCGGGTAGCTCCTACGAGCAGTACTTC
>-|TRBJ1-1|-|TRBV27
CASSSALDLQF
TGTGCCAGCAGTTCAGCCCTAGACCTTCAGTTT
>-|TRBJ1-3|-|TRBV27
CASSLVGGSGNTIYF
TGTGCCAGCAGTTTGGTCGGAGGATCTGGAAACACCATATATTTT
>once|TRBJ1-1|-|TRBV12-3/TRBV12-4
CASTIRGTEAFF
TGTGCCAGCACCATACGAGGCACTGAAGCTTTCTTT
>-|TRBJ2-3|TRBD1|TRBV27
CASSLGTGGNTQYF
TGTGCCAGCAGTTTAGGGACAGGAGGAAATACGCAGTATTTT
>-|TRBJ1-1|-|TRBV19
CASSPLGGVNTEAFF
TGTGCCAGTAGTCCCCTGGGGGGGGTGAACACTGAAGCTTTCTTT
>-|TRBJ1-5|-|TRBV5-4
CASSFGPNQPQHF
TGTGCCAGCAGCTTCGGGCCGAATCAGCCCCAGCATTTT
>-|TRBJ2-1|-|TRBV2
CASSTATRSNEQFF
TGTGCCAGCAGTACCGCAACTAGATCAAATGAGCAGTTCTTC